Included here is one TCR beta chain sequence, with context. Other DNA variants within this sample encode the same CDR3. The data were taken from a study of shared clonotypes between healthy human individuals. Sequencing used immunoSEQ multiplex PCR; TCRdb keeps in-frame clones, though not all of them. The sample shows about 1.5 million clones, over 95% of them seen only once. Germline V gene lookup returns CDR1 SGHRS and CDR2 YFSETQ. The germline V and J ends were trimmed by 5 bases and 0 bases, with 11 bases remaining between them. The CDR3 consists of 15 residues. The clonotype was recovered from a man younger than 40 in good health. The sample taken for sequencing was naive CD4+ T cells sorted from blood. Subset described: CD45RA+ positively selected. This sequence joins TRBV5-1 and TRBJ2-2; D might be TRBD2 (6 bases). The CDR3 sequence: CASSSGTPNTGELFF. DNA of the CDR3: TGCGCCAGCAGTTCCGGGACTCCGAACACCGGGGAGCTGTTTTTT.